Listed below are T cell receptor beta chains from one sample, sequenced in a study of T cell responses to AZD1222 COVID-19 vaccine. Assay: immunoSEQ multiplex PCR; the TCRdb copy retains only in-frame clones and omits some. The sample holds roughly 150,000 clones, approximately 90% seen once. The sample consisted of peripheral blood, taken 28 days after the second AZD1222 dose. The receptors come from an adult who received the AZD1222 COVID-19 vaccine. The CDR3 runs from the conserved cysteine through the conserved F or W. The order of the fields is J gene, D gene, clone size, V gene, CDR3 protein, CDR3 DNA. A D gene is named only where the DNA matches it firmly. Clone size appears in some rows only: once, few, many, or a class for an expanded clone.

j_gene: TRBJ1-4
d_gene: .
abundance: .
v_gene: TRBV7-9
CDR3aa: CASRPTLFF
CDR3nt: TGTGCCAGCAGACCGACCCTGTTTTTT

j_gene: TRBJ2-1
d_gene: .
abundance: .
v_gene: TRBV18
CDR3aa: CASSQDEGFEFF
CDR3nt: TGTGCCAGCTCACAGGACGAAGGGTTTGAGTTCTTC

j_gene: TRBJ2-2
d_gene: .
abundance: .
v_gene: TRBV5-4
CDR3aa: CASSFGGVGTGELFF
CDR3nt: TGTGCCAGCAGCTTCGGGGGAGTGGGCACCGGGGAGCTGTTTTTT

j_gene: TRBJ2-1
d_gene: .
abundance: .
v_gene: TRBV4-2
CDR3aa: CASSQVDGKGGQNEQFF
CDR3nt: TGTGCCAGCAGCCAAGTCGACGGGAAAGGGGGTCAAAATGAGCAGTTCTTC

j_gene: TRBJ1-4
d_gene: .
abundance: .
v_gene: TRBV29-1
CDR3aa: CSVEDRGTNEKLFF
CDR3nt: TGCAGCGTTGAAGATCGGGGGACTAATGAAAAACTGTTTTTT

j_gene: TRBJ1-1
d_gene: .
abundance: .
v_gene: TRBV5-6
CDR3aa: CASTGIGRERVAFF
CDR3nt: TGTGCCAGCACCGGGATCGGCAGGGAGAGAGTAGCTTTCTTT

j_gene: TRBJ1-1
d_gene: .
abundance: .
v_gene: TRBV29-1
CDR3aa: CSVCSPETNTEAFF
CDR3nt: TGCAGCGTTTGTTCGCCTGAGACCAACACTGAAGCTTTCTTT

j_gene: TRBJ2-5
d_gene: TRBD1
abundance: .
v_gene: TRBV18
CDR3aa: CASSPPDRQETQYF
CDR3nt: TGTGCCAGCTCACCCCCGGACAGGCAAGAGACCCAGTACTTC

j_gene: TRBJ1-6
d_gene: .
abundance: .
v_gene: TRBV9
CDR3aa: CASSVGENSPLHF
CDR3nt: TGTGCCAGCAGCGTAGGGGAAAATTCACCCCTCCACTTT

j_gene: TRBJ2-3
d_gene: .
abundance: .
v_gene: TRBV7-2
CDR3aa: CASSLRGADTQYF
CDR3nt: TGTGCCAGCAGCTTGAGGGGGGCAGATACGCAGTATTTT

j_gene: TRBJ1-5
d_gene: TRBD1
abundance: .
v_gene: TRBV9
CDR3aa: CASSVAVTGNRQPQHF
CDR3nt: TGTGCCAGCAGCGTAGCTGTGACAGGGAATCGTCAGCCCCAGCATTTT

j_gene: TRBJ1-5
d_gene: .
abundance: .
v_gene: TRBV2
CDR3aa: CASSEIGQSNQPQHF
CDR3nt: TGTGCCAGCAGTGAAATAGGCCAAAGCAATCAGCCCCAGCATTTT

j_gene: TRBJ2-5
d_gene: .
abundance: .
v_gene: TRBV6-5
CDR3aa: CASSTPLRAQYF
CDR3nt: TGTGCCAGCAGCACCCCCTTAAGGGCCCAGTACTTC

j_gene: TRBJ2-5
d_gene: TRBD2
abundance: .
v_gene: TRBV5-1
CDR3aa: CASSLLVSGSSGETQYF
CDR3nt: TGCGCCAGCAGCTTGTTGGTTAGCGGGAGCAGTGGCGAGACCCAGTACTTC

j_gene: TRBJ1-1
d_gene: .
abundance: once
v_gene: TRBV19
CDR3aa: CASSILRGTEAFF
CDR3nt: TGTGCCAGTAGTATATTGAGGGGCACTGAAGCTTTCTTT

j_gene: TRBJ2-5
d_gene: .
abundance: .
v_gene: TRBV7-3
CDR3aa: CASSLIAESQETQYF
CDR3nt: TGTGCCAGCAGCTTAATTGCGGAGAGCCAAGAGACCCAGTACTTC

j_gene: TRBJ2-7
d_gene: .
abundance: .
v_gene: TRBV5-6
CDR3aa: CASSLSGYEQYF
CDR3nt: TGTGCCAGCAGCTTGAGCGGCTACGAGCAGTACTTC

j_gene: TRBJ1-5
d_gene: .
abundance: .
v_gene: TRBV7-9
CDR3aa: CASSLNMGGTEPQHF
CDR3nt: TGTGCCAGCAGCTTAAATATGGGGGGCACGGAGCCCCAGCATTTT

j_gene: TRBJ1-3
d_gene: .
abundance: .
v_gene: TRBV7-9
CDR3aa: CASRSDLGSSISGNTIYF
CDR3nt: TGTGCCAGCAGGTCAGATCTTGGGAGTTCCATCTCTGGAAACACCATATATTTT

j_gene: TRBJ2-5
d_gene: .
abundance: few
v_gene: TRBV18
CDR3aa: CASSSTYRGAETQYF
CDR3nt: TGTGCCAGCTCATCGACCTATCGGGGGGCAGAGACCCAGTACTTC